Presented here are 29 T cell receptor beta chains from one specimen sequenced in a study of blood T cell repertoires in COVID-19. The assay was immunoSEQ multiplex PCR, and TCRdb's table has in-frame clones only and misses some. The repertoire holds around 300,000 clones, with less than 90% as singletons. Sequencing used peripheral blood. The receptors here all came from a human donor in a cohort sampled during active COVID-19.

J is TRBJ2-7 and V is TRBV16, with TRBD1 as a possible D gene (5 bases). CDR1 is KGHSY and CDR2 is FQNENV in the germline V gene. The CDR3 loop spans 17 amino acids. V gave up 4 bases and J gave up 4 bases, with 23 bases separating them. CDR3 bases: TGTGCCAGCAGCCGCGCAGGGATGTTGGGGTCTGGTTACGAGCAGTACTTC. Encoded protein: CASSRAGMLGSGYEQYF.

CDR3 sequence reads: CASSHMQGTGELFF. The CDR3 DNA is TGTGCCAGCAGCCACATGCAGGGCACCGGGGAGCTGTTTTTT. The V and J genes are TRBV3-1 (or the pseudogene TRBV3-2) and TRBJ2-2; weak D call: TRBD1 (5 bases). This CDR3 region has 14 residues. The germline CDR1 and CDR2 sequences are LGHDT and YNNKEL (reference sequence). With 3 bases removed from V and 4 bases from J, the gap between germline ends came to 9 bases.

The genes are TRBV4-1 and TRBJ2-5, with 9 bases that match TRBD2. Unmatched junction bases numbered 10, after V lost 6 bases and J lost 2 bases. CDR3 size: 16 residues. CDR1 and CDR2 from the germline V gene are MGHRA and YSYEKL. The CDR3 nucleotides read TGCGCCAGCAGTCCCGGGACGACTAGCGGACAAGAGACCCAGTACTTC. Protein: CASSPGTTSGQETQYF.

The sample holds one count of this clone. This chain links TRBV5-1 with TRBJ1-4; 7 nucleotides line up with TRBD1. This CDR3 is built from 14 residues. In germline, CDR1 is SGHRS, CDR2 YFSETQ. Trimming cost V 3 bases and J 6 bases; bases outside gene matches: 5. The CDR3 DNA is TGCGCCAGCAGCTACAGGGGAGTTGATGAAAAACTGTTTTTT. It encodes CASSYRGVDEKLFF. Looking up the rest from reference TRBV5-1 and TRBJ1-4 gives the full variable domain: KAGVTQTPRYLIKTRGQQVTLSCSPISGHRSVSWYQQTPGQGLQFLFEYFSETQRNKGNFPGRFSGRQFSNSRSEMNVSTLELGDSALYLCASSYRGVDEKLFFGSGTQLSVL.

This sequence joins TRBV6-4 and TRBJ2-3; 12 bases are a match to TRBD2. The CDR3 consists of 15 residues. The V gene end was trimmed by 7 bases and the J gene end by 4 bases; junction bases not matched to a gene: 6. Germline CDR1 and CDR2: MRHNA and SNTAGT. CDR3 sequence reads: CASKTSGSYADTQYF. In DNA, the CDR3 is TGTGCCAGCAAGACTAGCGGGAGTTACGCAGATACGCAGTATTTT.

The chain recombines TRBV5-1 with TRBJ1-3; D uncertain. This CDR3 spans 17 amino acids. CDR1 SGHRS and CDR2 YFSETQ come from the germline V gene. The V end lost 4 bases, the J end lost 2 bases, and 19 bases lay between the germline ends. The CDR3 coding sequence is TGCGCCAGCAGCCGGTCCCCGCAAGATGTAGCTGGAAACACCATATATTTT. Residues: CASSRSPQDVAGNTIYF.

V usage is TRBV5-5 and J usage is TRBJ2-3, with TRBD2 identical over 8 bases. Trimming took 0 bases from V and 5 from J; bases not matched to a gene: 11. This CDR3 region has 17 residues. Germline V gives CDR1 SGHKS, CDR2 YYEKEE (reference sequence). The CDR3 loop reads CASSLGGAGGMQDTQYF. CDR3 bases: TGTGCCAGCAGCTTGGGAGGGGCGGGAGGAATGCAAGATACGCAGTATTTT.

The rearrangement uses TRBV7-9 and TRBJ2-1; 14 nucleotides agree with TRBD2. The V segment lost 6 bases and the J segment 8 bases; nucleotides outside the gene matches: 3. This CDR3 is built from 14 residues. Germline CDR1 SEHNR, CDR2 FQNEAQ (reference sequence). The CDR3 loop is CASRTSGRGYEQFF. CDR3 DNA: TGTGCCAGCAGGACTAGCGGGAGGGGCTATGAGCAGTTCTTC. Supplemented by reference TRBV7-9 and TRBJ2-1, the full variable domain reads DTGVSQNPRHKITKRGQNVTFRCDPISEHNRLYWYRQTLGQGPEFLTYFQNEAQLEKSRLLSDRFSAERPKGSFSTLEIQRTEQGDSAMYLCASRTSGRGYEQFFGPGTRLTVL.

This clone appeared a single time. The rearrangement links TRBV21-1 to TRBJ1-4. TRBV21-1 is a known pseudogene. CDR3 length: 11 residues. The DNA of the CDR3 is TGTGCCAGCAGCTACAGACAAGAGGGATTTTTT. It codes for CASSYRQEGFF.

The V gene is TRBV19, the J gene TRBJ2-1, with 11 bases lining up with TRBD2. Germline lookup yields CDR1 LNHDA and CDR2 SQIVND (reference sequence). V shed 6 bases and J 3 bases; nucleotides not matched to a gene: 25. The CDR3 is made up of 22 amino acids. The chain's CDR3 is CASRPGQSPRLAGFLLYNEQFF. DNA for the CDR3: TGTGCCAGTAGACCGGGACAGTCCCCTAGACTAGCGGGGTTCCTTCTCTACAATGAGCAGTTCTTC.

This chain links TRBV19 with TRBJ1-2; TRBD1 is a possible D gene (5 bases). V lost 6 bases, J lost 4 bases, and 9 bases lay in between. The germline V gene encodes CDR1 LNHDA and CDR2 SQIVND (reference sequence). This CDR3 has 12 residues. DNA of the CDR3: TGTGCCAGTAGGGGGGGGACCTATGGCTACACCTTC. This codes for CASRGGTYGYTF.

The V gene is TRBV28, the J gene TRBJ2-5, with 11 bases matching TRBD2. The V gene end was trimmed by 6 bases and the J gene end by 1 base; junction bases not matched to a gene: 7. Germline-derived CDR1 and CDR2 are MDHEN and SYDVKM. The CDR3 is made up of 16 amino acids. CDR3 coding DNA: TGTGCCAGCAGCCAAACTAGCGGGAGACCCCAAGAGACCCAGTACTTC. This sequence encodes CASSQTSGRPQETQYF.

The chain couples TRBV6-4 to TRBJ1-3, with D perhaps matching TRBD1 (5 bases). In germline, CDR1 is MRHNA, CDR2 SNTAGT. V was pared by 0 bases and J by 3 bases, with 12 bases between. This CDR3 contains 16 residues. The CDR3 sequence: CASSDSPGGFGNTIYF. The DNA of the CDR3 is TGTGCCAGCAGTGACTCCCCGGGGGGGTTTGGAAACACCATATATTTT.

This chain links TRBV12-5 with TRBJ2-3; no reliable D call. The V gene's germline CDR1 is LGHNT and CDR2 FRNRAP. V lost 1 base and J lost 2, with 4 bases in between. The CDR3 has 13 residues. CDR3 in DNA: TGTGCTAGTGGTTTGGACTACACAGATACGCAGTATTTT. Translated: CASGLDYTDTQYF.

J is TRBJ2-3 and V is TRBV11-3, with D unclear. From germline, CDR1 is SGHNT and CDR2 YENEEA. There are 12 residues in the CDR3. Trimming removed 4 bases from V and 4 bases from J, with 6 bases in between. The CDR3 DNA follows: TGTGCCAGCAGCTCTAATTCAGATACGCAGTATTTT. Its translation is CASSSNSDTQYF.

The chain has TRBV4-1 and TRBJ2-1; TRBD2 agrees at 7 bases. From germline, CDR1 is MGHRA and CDR2 YSYEKL. Trimming cost V 2 bases and J 9 bases; bases outside gene matches: 7. The length of the CDR3 is 14 residues. CDR3 amino acids: CASSQSRSGTEQFF. The CDR3 bases are TGCGCCAGCAGCCAAAGTCGAAGCGGGACTGAGCAGTTCTTC.

V usage is TRBV6-5 and J usage is TRBJ1-6; 9 bases map to TRBD1. V was clipped by 8 bases and J by 9 bases; unmatched bases: 2. This CDR3 contains 12 residues. Germline CDR1 and CDR2: MNHEY and SVGAGI. This chain's CDR3 is CASRDRASPLHF. CDR3 DNA: TGTGCCAGCCGGGACAGGGCTTCACCCCTCCACTTT.

The rearrangement links TRBV4-3 to TRBJ1-5; weak D call: TRBD1 (5 bases). The CDR3 loop spans 13 amino acids. The V gene lost 1 base and the J gene lost 7 bases, with 8 bases spanning the gap. In germline, CDR1 is LGHNA, CDR2 YSLEER. The CDR3 sequence: CASSQASGQPQHF. Here the CDR3 DNA reads TGCGCCAGCAGCCAAGCCTCAGGGCAGCCCCAGCATTTT.

The J gene is TRBJ2-2, the V gene TRBV6-5; TRBD2 matches at 8 bases. Germline V gene lookup returns CDR1 MNHEY and CDR2 SVGAGI. After removal of 9 bases from V and 5 bases from J, the junction contained 5 bases not matched to a gene. This CDR3 is built from 13 residues. The CDR3 sequence is CASCGRKTGELFF. The CDR3 DNA is TGTGCCAGTTGCGGGAGGAAAACCGGGGAGCTGTTTTTT.

The rearrangement joins TRBV6-2 or TRBV6-3 to TRBJ2-1, with 9 bases matching TRBD2. V shed 0 bases, J shed 6 bases, and the junction held 3 bases outside the gene matches. Germline V CDR1 and CDR2: MNHEY, SVGEGT. This CDR3 is built from 15 residues. DNA for the CDR3: TGTGCCAGCAGTTACTCGACTAGCGGTACCAATGAGCAGTTCTTC. The encoded protein is CASSYSTSGTNEQFF.

The rearrangement uses TRBV11-2 and TRBJ2-1, with TRBD2 matching over 10 bases. Germline CDR1 SGHAT, CDR2 FQNNGV. The CDR3 loop spans 17 amino acids. V was pared by 6 bases and J by 7 bases, with 15 bases of the junction left unmatched. CDR3 in DNA: TGTGCCAGCAGTCTCTATAGCGGGAGGTGGACGGCTAATGAGCAGTTCTTC. Translated, it gives CASSLYSGRWTANEQFF.

The V gene is TRBV18, the J gene TRBJ1-6; 7 nucleotides align to TRBD1. CDR3 length: 15 residues. CDR1 and CDR2 (germline): KGHSH, LQKENI. V shed 3 bases, J shed 9 bases, and the junction held 8 bases outside the gene matches. CDR3 sequence (DNA): TGTGCCAGCTCACCTTATCAGGGGGTCGGTTCACCCCTCCACTTT. Residues: CASSPYQGVGSPLHF. The full variable domain, with the rest looked up from reference TRBV18 and TRBJ1-6, is NAGVMQNPRHLVRRRGQEARLRCSPMKGHSHVYWYRQLPEEGLKFMVYLQKENIIDESGMPKERFSAEFPKEGPSILRIQQVVRGDSAAYFCASSPYQGVGSPLHFGNGTRLTVT.

This clone has a single count. This chain connects TRBV27 to TRBJ1-1; D not resolved. There are 13 residues in the CDR3. Germline V CDR1 and CDR2: MNHEY, SMNVEV (reference sequence). The V end lost 2 bases, the J end lost 13 bases, and 17 bases lay between the germline ends. The CDR3 DNA reads TGTGCCAGCAGTTTAACCCTGGGCACCCAAGGTTTCTTT. Protein product: CASSLTLGTQGFF.

The chain links TRBV7-6 to TRBJ1-6; D perhaps matches TRBD1 (5 bases). Deletions cut 3 bases from V and 0 bases from J, with 15 bases between. This CDR3 has 18 amino acids. CDR1 is SGHVS and CDR2 is FNYEAQ in the germline V gene. The CDR3 sequence is CASSLEGHPSSYNSPLHF. Here the CDR3 DNA reads TGTGCCAGCAGCTTGGAGGGGCACCCGAGCTCCTATAATTCACCCCTCCACTTT.

V usage is TRBV5-1 and J usage is TRBJ1-1, with TRBD1 matching over 7 bases. Trimming took 2 bases from V and 4 from J; bases not matched to a gene: 8. The CDR3 length is 15 residues. Germline assignment: CDR1 SGHRS and CDR2 YFSETQ. The CDR3 here is CASSFTSGTVTEAFF. CDR3 DNA sequence: TGCGCCAGCAGCTTTACGTCCGGGACAGTCACTGAAGCTTTCTTT.

This clone was recorded a few times. The chain is built from TRBV20-1 and TRBJ1-6, with D uncertain. The CDR3 spans 11 residues. The germline gives CDR1 DFQATT, CDR2 SNEGSKA (reference sequence). Trimming stripped 6 bases from V and 8 bases from J, with 8 bases between. The CDR3 coding sequence is TGCAGTGCCAACACCCATTCACCCCTCCACTTT. Translated, it gives CSANTHSPLHF.

The chain employs TRBV7-2 and TRBJ1-3, with TRBD1 matching 7 bases. The length of the CDR3 is 16 residues. Trimming cost V 5 bases and J 3 bases; bases outside gene matches: 10. Germline values: CDR1 SGHTA, CDR2 FQGNSA. The CDR3 region has the DNA TGTGCCAGCAGCCATAGACAGGGACTGGATGGAAACACCATATATTTT. Its protein product is CASSHRQGLDGNTIYF.

This clone was detected only a few times. The chain uses TRBV5-4 and TRBJ1-2, with 7 bases lining up with TRBD1. The germline V gene encodes CDR1 SGHNT and CDR2 YYREEE (reference sequence). J lost 8 bases, V lost 0 bases, and 10 bases had no gene match. The CDR3 sequence is 15 residues long. For the CDR3, the DNA is TGTGCCAGCAGCTTGGGTTTGGGAACAGGGGAGGGCTACACCTTC. Its translation is CASSLGLGTGEGYTF. The full variable domain, with the rest looked up from reference TRBV5-4 and TRBJ1-2, is ETGVTQSPTHLIKTRGQQVTLRCSSQSGHNTVSWYQQALGQGPQFIFQYYREEENGRGNFPPRFSGLQFPNYSSELNVNALELDDSALYLCASSLGLGTGEGYTFGSGTRLTVV.

This chain joins TRBV12-3 or TRBV12-4 and TRBJ2-7; no firm D call. The V gene lost 2 bases and the J gene lost 4 bases, with 9 bases spanning the gap. This CDR3 has 13 amino acids. In DNA, the CDR3 is TGTGCCAGCAGTTTACGCCAGACTTACGAGCAGTACTTC. It specifies CASSLRQTYEQYF.